This T cell receptor beta chain is from a study of T cell changes during pregnancy in multiple sclerosis. Method: immunoSEQ multiplex PCR; TCRdb's copy keeps in-frame clones and lacks some. The sample includes some 23,000 clones, roughly nine tenths of them seen just once. CDR3 length: 14 amino acids. Germline V gene sequence: CDR1 MNHEY, CDR2 SMNVEV (reference sequence). V dropped 3 bases and J dropped 4; count of bases not matched to a gene: 3. The gene calls are TRBV27 and TRBJ2-7; 10 bases match TRBD1. The clonotype was recovered from a female donor in good health, enrolled as a control in a pregnancy study. The material was CD8+ T cells from peripheral blood mononuclear cells, obtained in the first trimester of pregnancy. CDR3 amino acids: CASSLTGGLYEQYF. As DNA, the CDR3 is TGTGCCAGCAGTTTGACAGGGGGCCTTTACGAGCAGTACTTC.